A selection of T cell receptor beta chains follows, all from one sample in a study of technical replicates of blood from several donors. The repertoire was sequenced with immunoSEQ multiplex PCR; TCRdb's copy has only in-frame clones and lacks some. Of tens of thousands of clones listed, 94% are singletons. Sample: T cells isolated from PBMCs. The receptors shown here come from a human donor in good health. The CDR3 runs from the conserved cysteine through the conserved F or W. D genes are given only for firm matches. Where a row states a size, it is once, few, many or the class of an expanded clone; other rows omit it.

>TRBD2|TRBV5-4|TRBJ2-1|.
CAGSETSGGYNEQFF
TGTGCCGGATCCGAGACTAGCGGGGGATACAATGAGCAGTTCTTC
>.|TRBV28|TRBJ1-5|.
CASSNEQGAQQPQHF
TGTGCCAGCAGTAACGAACAGGGCGCGCAGCAGCCCCAGCATTTT
>TRBD1|TRBV5-5|TRBJ1-1|.
CASSLAGGRENTEAFF
TGTGCCAGCAGCCTAGCAGGGGGCCGGGAGAACACTGAAGCTTTCTTT
>TRBD2|TRBV6-5|TRBJ2-7|.
CASSYSSGLTREQYF
TGTGCCAGCAGTTACTCGTCGGGACTAACTCGCGAGCAGTACTTC
>TRBD2|TRBV14|TRBJ2-1|once
CASNLAGVGDEQFF
TGTGCCAGCAACCTAGCGGGGGTGGGCGATGAGCAGTTCTTC
>TRBD1|TRBV7-3|TRBJ2-3|once
CASSLTGYPTDTQYF
TGTGCCAGCAGCTTGACAGGGTACCCCACAGATACGCAGTATTTT
>.|TRBV4-1|TRBJ2-3|.
CASSQGTRRTDTQYF
TGCGCCAGCAGCCAAGGTACGCGGCGCACAGATACGCAGTATTTT
>TRBD1|TRBV29-1|TRBJ1-4|.
CSVEDREGAEKLFF
TGCAGCGTTGAAGATCGGGAGGGGGCTGAAAAACTGTTTTTT
>TRBD2|TRBV4-2|TRBJ2-7|.
CASSQLAGGPYEQYF
TGTGCCAGCAGCCAACTAGCGGGAGGACCCTACGAGCAGTACTTC
>.|TRBV27|TRBJ2-5|.
CASSFQGGETQYF
TGTGCCAGCAGTTTTCAGGGAGGAGAGACCCAGTACTTC
>TRBD1|TRBV15|TRBJ2-1|.
CATSRTGRDEQFF
TGTGCCACCAGCAGGACAGGGCGGGATGAGCAGTTCTTC
>TRBD2|TRBV28|TRBJ2-5|.
CASSLMVKRGGKETQYF
TGTGCCAGCAGTTTGATGGTCAAGCGGGGGGGTAAAGAGACCCAGTACTTC
>.|TRBV5-4|TRBJ2-7|once
CASSLAAGKEQYF
TGTGCCAGCAGCTTGGCAGCAGGGAAGGAGCAGTACTTC
>TRBD1|TRBV28|TRBJ2-2|.
CASSSHTGDRGPRRSRELFF
TGTGCCAGCAGTTCGCATACGGGGGACAGGGGGCCCCGGCGGTCCCGGGAGCTGTTTTTT
>.|TRBV7-3|TRBJ2-7|.
CASSPNSDSSEQYF
TGTGCCAGCAGCCCAAATTCCGACTCGTCGGAGCAGTACTTC
>.|TRBV11-3|TRBJ2-7|.
CASSVRRQPTYEQYF
TGTGCCAGCAGCGTGAGGAGACAGCCGACCTACGAGCAGTACTTC
>.|TRBV6-4|TRBJ2-2|.
CASGGLNTGELFF
TGTGCCAGCGGAGGACTTAACACCGGGGAGCTGTTTTTT
>TRBD2|TRBV7-3|TRBJ2-1|.
CASSGLAGGRNEQFF
TGTGCCAGCAGCGGACTAGCGGGGGGGCGAAATGAGCAGTTCTTC
>TRBD2|TRBV7-3|TRBJ2-1|.
CASSQGLAGTYNEQFF
TGTGCCAGCAGCCAGGGACTAGCGGGGACCTACAATGAGCAGTTCTTC
>TRBD1|TRBV19|TRBJ2-7|.
CASTGNRGSGEQYF
TGTGCCAGTACTGGCAACAGGGGATCTGGCGAGCAGTACTTC
>.|TRBV11-3|TRBJ2-3|.
CASSPSDSTDTQYF
TGTGCCAGCAGCCCTAGCGATAGCACAGATACGCAGTATTTT
>TRBD2|TRBV5-1|TRBJ2-7|once
CASPPTELVAGAKQYF
TGCGCCAGCCCCCCTACCGAGCTGGTAGCGGGGGCCAAGCAGTACTTC
>.|TRBV10-1|TRBJ1-3|.
CASSDFTEGFSGNTIYF
TGCGCCAGCAGTGATTTCACAGAGGGATTCTCTGGAAACACCATATATTTT
>.|TRBV11-2|TRBJ2-1|.
CASSLVSATPEQFF
TGTGCCAGCAGCTTAGTGTCAGCGACTCCCGAGCAGTTCTTC
>TRBD1|TRBV30|TRBJ2-7|.
CAWSVPWTGREQYF
TGTGCCTGGAGTGTACCCTGGACAGGCCGCGAGCAGTACTTC
>.|TRBV4-1|TRBJ1-1|.
CASSQSGRDTNTEAFF
TGCGCCAGCAGCCAATCCGGTCGGGACACGAACACTGAAGCTTTCTTT
>.|TRBV12-5|TRBJ1-5|.
CASGLGVQPQHF
TGTGCTAGTGGTTTAGGGGTCCAGCCCCAGCATTTT
>TRBD2|TRBV28|TRBJ2-3|.
CASSLTSGRGREYF
TGTGCCAGCAGTTTAACTAGCGGGAGGGGGAGGGAGTATTTT
>TRBD1|TRBV28|TRBJ1-2|.
CASSRPSGTGGTGYTF
TGTGCCAGCAGCCGACCTTCCGGGACAGGGGGCACTGGCTACACCTTC
>TRBD2|TRBV4-1|TRBJ2-1|.
CASSSIAGGRGQFF
TGCGCCAGCAGCTCCATAGCGGGGGGCCGGGGGCAGTTCTTC
>TRBD2|TRBV27|TRBJ2-1|.
CASRLSGRSYNEQFF
TGTGCCAGCAGATTAAGCGGGAGGTCCTACAATGAGCAGTTCTTC
>TRBD1|TRBV5-1|TRBJ1-5|.
CASSLAGQDSNQPQHF
TGCGCCAGCAGCTTGGCAGGACAGGATAGCAATCAGCCCCAGCATTTT
>TRBD1|TRBV6-6|TRBJ1-1|.
CASSLSGTGWTEAFF
TGTGCCAGCAGTTTGTCCGGGACAGGGTGGACTGAAGCTTTCTTT
>.|TRBV27|TRBJ1-5|.
CASSSWGDQPQHF
TGTGCCAGCAGTTCCTGGGGGGATCAGCCCCAGCATTTT
>.|TRBV2|TRBJ1-6|.
CASRVTDNSPLHF
TGTGCCAGCAGGGTGACAGATAATTCACCCCTCCACTTT
>TRBD1|TRBV6-1|TRBJ2-7|.
CASSESWTGANEQYF
TGTGCCAGCAGTGAATCGTGGACAGGGGCGAACGAGCAGTACTTC
>.|TRBV27|TRBJ2-5|.
CASSLRVQETQYF
TGTGCCAGCAGTTTACGGGTTCAAGAGACCCAGTACTTC
>.|TRBV9|TRBJ1-2|.
CASSRPTGYNYGYTF
TGTGCCAGCAGCCGCCCTACAGGGTATAACTATGGCTACACCTTC
>.|TRBV7-9|TRBJ2-2|.
CASSLGTRRLTRNTGELFF
TGTGCCAGCAGCTTAGGTACACGCCGCTTGACTAGAAACACCGGGGAGCTGTTTTTT
>TRBD1|TRBV4-1|TRBJ2-3|.
CASSPPPGTENTDTQYF
TGCGCCAGCAGCCCCCCCCCAGGGACAGAAAACACAGATACGCAGTATTTT
>TRBD2|TRBV7-8|TRBJ2-7|.
CASRLTSGPTYEQYF
TGTGCCAGCAGACTTACTAGCGGGCCAACCTACGAGCAGTACTTC